The clone carrying this T cell receptor beta chain was seen a handful of times. Its matching antigen is unknown. One end of the junction fails to match germline, which may point to a read error. It was with 60 Vbeta and 13 Jbeta primers that the PCR ran. This table comes from immunoSEQ multiplex PCR, and its TCRdb copy is limited to in-frame clones, with some not included. The data hold approximately 200,000 clones, with 65% to 80% observed a single time. Healthy bone marrow donors made up the donor group. This CDR3 spans 13 amino acids. Germline assignment: CDR1 LGHNA and CDR2 YSLEER. This sample was taken from a study of cytomegalovirus exposure and HLA in healthy donors. Study-level points and caveats: Per published accounts, TCR beta sequences correctly predicted the HLA-A and HLA-B alleles of most subjects. Some segments of the V type, notably TRBV6-2 and TRBV6-3, were excluded as indistinguishable.

This clonotype was obtained from a woman in her 30s in good health and CMV-seropositive. The chain links TRBV4-3 to TRBJ2-1; TRBD2 matches at 7 bases. Sequenced sample: PBMCs. As DNA, the CDR3 is TGCGCCAGCAGCCAAGATCGGGCGGGAGAGGAGCTCTTC. Residues: CASSQDRAGEELF.